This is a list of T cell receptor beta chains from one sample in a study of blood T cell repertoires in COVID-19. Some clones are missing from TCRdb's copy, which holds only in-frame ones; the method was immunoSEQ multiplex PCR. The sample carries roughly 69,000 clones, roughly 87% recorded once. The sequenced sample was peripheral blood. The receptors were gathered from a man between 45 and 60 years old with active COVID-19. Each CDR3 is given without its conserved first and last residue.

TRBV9,ASSHYGRAQETQY
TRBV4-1,ASSLGRLAGPLNLRNEQF
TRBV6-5,ASSLIEKNIQY
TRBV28,ASSETGTGDSYEQY
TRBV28,ASFTGGNGYT
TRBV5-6,ASSLGGYEQY
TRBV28,ASMGTSAVYEQF
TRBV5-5,ASSLVGGRGYNEQF
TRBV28,ASSLTGEVGDEQY
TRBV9,ASSASGHDSPLH
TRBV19,ARTPDRVQPQH
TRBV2,ASSLQGAGYGYT
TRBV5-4,ASAVLAPTYNEQF
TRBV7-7,ASSLATTVQETQY
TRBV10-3,AISDAGDEQY
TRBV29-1,SVTELVVSEAF
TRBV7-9,ASSAGTGGGPTNEKLF
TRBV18,ASSPPGQGALGQY
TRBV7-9,ASSLETAPGGYT
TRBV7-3,ASSERGGTGVGPLH
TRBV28,ASSFTGTRSGYT
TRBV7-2,ASSPHEGGGYT
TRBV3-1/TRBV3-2,ASSRGGATNEKLF
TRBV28,ASRDRAPYNEQF
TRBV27,ASSLWGQGDQPQH
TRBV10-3,AISALSTGGMNTEAF
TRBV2,ASGGRGAQETQY
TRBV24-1,ATRQGAEDEQF
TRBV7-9,ASSHGTTNEKLF
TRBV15,ATSRDKAEQY
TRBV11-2,ASRLTSGAYEQY
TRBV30,AWEKGTGRSGNTIY
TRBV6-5,ASSLGGRRNTEAF
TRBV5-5,ASSLVAGARNTIY
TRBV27,ATRRDREGVYGYT
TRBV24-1,ATSDWEWTEAF
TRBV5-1,ASSLDNSNTGELF
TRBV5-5,ASSYPRGQETQY
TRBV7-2,ASSFSGGRGETQY
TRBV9,ASSVTRDRTEAF
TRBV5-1,ASSENRDTQY
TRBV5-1,ASSLAAGSSTDTQY
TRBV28,ASGRGPPNTQY
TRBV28,ASSATGTNYGYT
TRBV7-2,ASSRTYNEQF
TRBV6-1,ASSEAEQRYSRGQF
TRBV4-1,ASSYGGQGNSGANVLT
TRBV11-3,ASSLGLADTGELF
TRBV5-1,ASTKEPNTGELF
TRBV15,ATSRETAYNSPLH